This TCR beta chain appears in the sequencing data of a study of blood T cells in healthy people across ages. Whole-study context: Template-switching capture recovered about one barcoded beta molecule per two T cells. Study-wide points: Because donor CMV status was unknown, expanded clonotype changes were possibly confounded. Diversity estimates drawn from one million T cells were deemed underestimates. Significant beta diversity loss was already apparent by age about 39, declining roughly linearly.

For this clonotype: The antigen remains unidentified.

Primers used in a second PCR of about 6 to 12 cycles were a sample-barcoded 5' primer and a J-beta primer mix. TCRdb ran MiXCR on the 5' RACE reads and lists one entry per CDR3 protein. The sample contains 1,500,000 or so distinct CDR3 sequences, approximately 42% of which appear only once. J was trimmed by 11 bases and V by 9 bases; bases with no gene match: 18. This CDR3 region has 16 residues. V usage is TRBV12-3 or TRBV12-4 and J usage is TRBJ2-5; 13 positions agree with TRBD2. What was sequenced was blood. The source of this sequence is a woman between 18 and 29 years old in good health. The CDR3 reads CASGLAGATSYNEQYF. DNA of the CDR3: TGTGCCAGTGGACTAGCGGGGGCTACTTCCTACAATGAGCAGTACTTC.